The next 10 T cell receptor beta chains were all read from a single sample in a study of Ad26.COV2.S vaccination and SARS-CoV-2 variants. The table came from immunoSEQ multiplex PCR; TCRdb's copy has only in-frame clones and leaves some out. The sample shows hundreds of thousands of clones, around 92% of them seen only once. Treatment noted: roughly 19 received Ad26.COV2.S at low or high dose, single or two shots; about 5 received placebo; per-sample allocation not given. After the first vaccine or placebo injection, samples were drawn on day 63. The sample was peripheral blood, taken in a trial of Ad26.COV2.S vaccine versus placebo. These receptors came from a person aged 18-60 years who received the Ad26.COV2.S COVID-19 vaccine or a placebo.

The V gene is TRBV6-6, the J gene TRBJ1-2; perhaps TRBD1 as D (6 bases). V lost 3 bases and J 5 bases, leaving 16 bases between the germline ends. The CDR3 length is 15 residues. Germline CDR1 is MNHNY and CDR2 is SVGAGI (reference sequence). CDR3: CASSYPTQGEYGYTF. For the CDR3, the DNA is TGTGCCAGCAGTTATCCCACACAGGGAGAGTATGGCTACACCTTC.

V and J are TRBV6-2 or TRBV6-3 and TRBJ2-3, with D possibly matching TRBD2 (7 bases). Per the germline V gene, CDR1 is MNHEY and CDR2 is SVGEGT. The CDR3 extends over 14 amino acids. V lost 2 bases, J lost 3 bases, and 9 bases lay in between. The CDR3 here is CASSYEGGTDTQYF. In DNA, the CDR3 is TGTGCCAGCAGTTACGAGGGGGGGACAGATACGCAGTATTTT.

The chain links TRBV10-3 to TRBJ2-3, with TRBD1 identical over 10 bases. The CDR3 spans 13 residues. Germline V gives CDR1 ENHRY, CDR2 SYGVKD. J lost 6 bases, V lost 8 bases, and 5 bases had no gene match. The CDR3 DNA is TGTGCCATCGCCGGGACAGGGGTGGATACGCAGTATTTT. This translates into CAIAGTGVDTQYF.

The CDR3 loop reads CASSLGYGSSYNEQFF. The CDR3 DNA sequence: TGTGCCAGCAGCTTAGGGTACGGGAGCTCCTACAATGAGCAGTTCTTC. V and J are TRBV11-2 and TRBJ2-1; D might be TRBD2 (6 bases). The V end was cut by 1 base, the J end by 0 bases, with 10 bases between. The CDR3 has 16 amino acids. In germline, CDR1 is SGHAT, CDR2 FQNNGV. The whole variable domain, filled in from reference TRBV11-2 and TRBJ2-1, reads EAGVAQSPRYKIIEKRQSVAFWCNPISGHATLYWYQQILGQGPKLLIQFQNNGVVDDSQLPKDRFSAERLKGVDSTLKIQPAKLEDSAVYLCASSLGYGSSYNEQFFGPGTRLTVL.

The chain carries TRBV6-6 and TRBJ2-7; D remains ambiguous. Germline values: CDR1 MNHNY, CDR2 SVGAGI (reference sequence). V lost 6 bases and J lost 6, with 15 bases in between. This CDR3 is 13 amino acids long. The CDR3 DNA reads as TGTGCCAGCAGCTTGGCGAAGGGTTCCGAGCAGTACTTC. Its protein is CASSLAKGSEQYF.

This clone was observed many times. V usage is TRBV5-4 and J usage is TRBJ2-7; TRBD1 might be the D (5 bases). In germline, CDR1 is SGHNT, CDR2 YYREEE (reference sequence). The CDR3 is made up of 16 amino acids. V lost 1 base and J lost 3, with 17 bases in between. The chain's CDR3 is CASSLKIGATLYEQYF. For the CDR3, the DNA is TGTGCCAGCAGCTTGAAAATAGGGGCCACTCTCTACGAGCAGTACTTC.

V usage is TRBV3-1 (or the pseudogene TRBV3-2) and J usage is TRBJ1-2, with a weak D call TRBD1 (5 bases). Germline loops: CDR1 LGHDT, CDR2 YNNKEL (reference sequence). This CDR3 spans 15 amino acids. With 1 base removed from V and 8 bases from J, the gap between germline ends came to 17 bases. CDR3 region: CASSQGEIGTRGYTF. The CDR3 DNA sequence: TGTGCCAGCAGCCAAGGTGAAATAGGGACTAGAGGCTACACCTTC.

The chain uses TRBV12-3 or TRBV12-4 and TRBJ2-4, with D uncertain. Trimming shortened V by 1 base and J by 6 bases, and 7 bases separated the two germline ends. CDR3 length equals 13 residues. CDR3 residues: CASSLDSLNIQYF. The CDR3 bases are TGTGCCAGCAGTTTAGACAGCCTAAACATTCAGTACTTC.

The rearrangement joins TRBV7-9 to TRBJ2-1; 10 bases line up with TRBD2. Germline V CDR1 and CDR2: SEHNR, FQNEAQ (reference sequence). The CDR3 covers 15 residues. J was trimmed by 5 bases and V by 0 bases; bases with no gene match: 1. CDR3: CASSLASGRNNEQFF. The CDR3 coding sequence is TGTGCCAGCAGCTTAGCTAGCGGGAGGAACAATGAGCAGTTCTTC.

This chain uses TRBV25-1 with TRBJ2-2; D is undetermined. Germline CDR1 and CDR2: MGHDK and SYGVNS. Trimming cost V 5 bases and J 4 bases, with 2 bases left between them. The CDR3 is 11 amino acids. The CDR3 sequence: CASSLTGELFF. The CDR3 DNA follows: TGTGCCAGCAGTCTCACCGGGGAGCTGTTTTTT.